This entry describes one T cell receptor beta chain. The source of the sample is a study of CD8 T cells in Susac syndrome. Random-hexamer reverse transcription was applied to roughly 0.45 to 1 ug RNA. TCR beta CDR3 was amplified by immunoSEQ multiplex PCR. This amplification extended across 54 Vbeta and 13 Jbeta segments. Each CDR3 protein gets one entry after TCRdb re-called the immunoSEQ multiplex PCR reads with MiXCR. Of approximately 150,000 distinct CDR3 sequences in the sample, under 95% are singletons; the top ten hold roughly 0.08%. CD8+ and CD4+ T cells from blood underwent TCR beta sequencing, which was carried out in a high-throughput format. The CD8+ and CD4+ T cells were negatively isolated, with the TEMRA cells enriched by FACS. The germline gives CDR1 SGHTA, CDR2 FQGNSA. CDR3 size: 16 residues. J gave up 3 bases and V 4 bases, and 7 bases lay outside the gene matches.

The receptor's source is a human donor in good health. The rearrangement joins TRBV7-2 to TRBJ2-1; 9 bases match TRBD2. The source material was CD4+ T cells from PBMCs. The CDR3 reads CASSSQTSGLYNEQFF. The CDR3 coding sequence is TGTGCCAGCAGCTCCCAGACTAGCGGCCTCTACAATGAGCAGTTCTTC.